These T cell receptor beta chains were read from a single sample in a study of blood T cell repertoires in COVID-19. Repertoires were generated with immunoSEQ multiplex PCR, while TCRdb's copy carries only in-frame clones and drops some. The sample contains about 64,000 clones, 65% to 80% of which appear only once. The sequencing sample was made of peripheral blood. The source is a human donor in a cohort sampled during active COVID-19. CDR3s include the opening cysteine and the closing phenylalanine or tryptophan. Each record gives: CDR3 length, J gene, V gene, D gene, clone size, CDR3 DNA, CDR3 protein. The D gene is left open where the match is weak. Expanded clones get a size class; other rows say once, few or many, or leave the size out.

>17|TRBJ2-3|TRBV3-1/TRBV3-2|TRBD2|once
TGTGCCAGCAGTCCGGACTTACTAGCGGGGACCACAGATACGCAGTATTTT
CASSPDLLAGTTDTQYF
>16|TRBJ1-4|TRBV18|TRBD1|NA
TGTGCCAGCTCACCGCGACAGGGGGCAACTAATGAAAAACTGTTTTTT
CASSPRQGATNEKLFF
>13|TRBJ2-7|TRBV7-8|NA|NA
TGTGCCAGCAGCCTTTCACTATCCTACGAGCAGTACTTC
CASSLSLSYEQYF
>13|TRBJ2-3|TRBV9|NA|NA
TGTGCCAGCAGTGGTGGGCTGGCAGATACGCAGTATTTT
CASSGGLADTQYF
>13|TRBJ1-1|TRBV7-9|TRBD1|NA
TGTGCCAGCAGCTCAGGGGGTGCGACTGAAGCTTTCTTT
CASSSGGATEAFF
>15|TRBJ1-2|TRBV2|TRBD1|NA
TGTGCCAGCAGCGGAGGCCCAGGGGGCGGATATGGCTACACCTTC
CASSGGPGGGYGYTF
>13|TRBJ2-4|TRBV5-1|NA|NA
TGCGCCAGCAGCTTGACGGGGTCAGGTGTTCAGTACTTC
CASSLTGSGVQYF
>13|TRBJ1-2|TRBV3-1/TRBV3-2|TRBD1|NA
TGTGCCAGCAGCCGAGGGGGCGGCTATGGCTACACCTTC
CASSRGGGYGYTF
>15|TRBJ1-2|TRBV6-6|NA|NA
TGTGCCAGCAGTTACTCTTACAGGGAGAGTTATGGCTACACCTTC
CASSYSYRESYGYTF
>15|TRBJ2-5|TRBV18|TRBD1|NA
TGTGCCAGCTCAAGACACCGGGACAGACAAGAGACCCAGTACTTC
CASSRHRDRQETQYF
>14|TRBJ2-7|TRBV10-3|NA|NA
TGTGCCATCAGCCCACCCGGGGGTTCCTACGAGCAGTACTTC
CAISPPGGSYEQYF